Below, one T cell receptor beta chain is given with its context. Its antigen remains undetermined. No base quality information exists; no much larger clone differs at one position. The cysteine opens and the phenylalanine closes a CDR3 of 12 amino acids. The CDR3 DNA has 36 bases and is translated from base 1. The CDR1 and CDR2 encoded by the germline V gene (reference sequence) are LNHDA and SQIVND. V lost 1 base and J lost 5 bases; the stretch between them is 4 bases long. Sequencing took place on an Illumina HiSeq 1500. TCRdb reanalyzed the raw reads on its own, using fastp at Q25 for trimming and MiXCR for clone calling, and kept in-frame beta chains. Identical CDR3 proteins give one entry, which carries the most common genes and DNA. The sample table contains about 220,000 distinct CDR3 sequences; only one count was recorded for around 35% of them. Of the sample, approximately 60% is held by the ten largest clones.

The treatment or condition label, as the study defines it: in vitro stimulation with specific CMV peptide epitopes to enrich CMV-specific T cells. These data come from a study of T cell repertoires in cytomegalovirus infection (dated by TCRdb to between 2019 and 2020). At the level of the whole study: Alongside well-studied HLA-B-restricted epitopes, the peptide stimulations were aimed at recently identified HLA-C-restricted CMV epitopes, whose presentation resists viral immunomodulation. Donor HLA type was relevant to the analysis, because carriage of CMV infection together with the matching HLA type was indicated by public TCR beta signatures. What the work shows at the level of the full study, not this receptor alone: In the ex vivo response, HLA-C-restricted CMV-specific TCR beta clonotypes were dominant, and in two of eight donors the single most frequent clonotype came from this HLA-C-restricted group. Carriers of CMV infection plus the relevant HLA type were discriminated by the cumulative frequency of public TCR beta family members in the study cohort and in an independent roughly 400-donor cohort.

This TCR was recovered from a human donor in good health (CMV status not recorded). Some clones in this sample may be carry-over from other donors' samples. Specimen: CD8+ T cells from cultured PBMCs, collected from culture after CMV antigen stimulation. The chain links TRBV19 with TRBJ2-3, with an unclear D gene assignment. The CDR3: CASSIAEDTQYF. The DNA sequence is TGTGCCAGTAGTATAGCAGAAGATACGCAGTATTTT.